In this sample, the clone carrying this T cell receptor beta chain turned up once. Seattle's cohort entered during active infection and was followed longitudinally. This entry is derived from a study of blood T cell repertoires in COVID-19. Whole-study context: Acute-phase and convalescent COVID-19 samples originated in the United States, Italy and Spain.

V lost 8 bases to trimming and J lost 2 bases; unmatched junction nucleotides: 18. Germline V CDR1 and CDR2: MNHEY, SMNVEV (reference sequence). The CDR3 totals 19 residues. Profiling relied on immunoSEQ multiplex PCR, and the TCRdb table lists in-frame clones only, not all of them. The table shows roughly 480,000 clones, with roughly nine tenths occurring only once. The chain recombines TRBV27 with TRBJ2-1; 10 bases agree with TRBD1. Specimen: peripheral blood. This TCR came from a man between 18 and 35 years old with COVID-19, enrolled during active disease. The CDR3: CASGRTGGGSGSPYNEQFF. CDR3 DNA: TGTGCCAGCGGCAGGACAGGGGGGGGGAGCGGGAGTCCCTACAATGAGCAGTTCTTC.